A selection of T cell receptor beta chains follows, all from one sample in a study of B cell selection in AIRE deficiency. Some clones are missing from TCRdb's copy, which holds only in-frame ones; the method was immunoSEQ multiplex PCR. Among tens of thousands of clones listed, approximately 96% were seen once. Sequences were obtained from conventional CD4+ T cells sorted from PBMCs. The receptor source for this set is a human donor with AIRE deficiency. CDR3s include the opening cysteine and the closing phenylalanine or tryptophan. The order of the fields is V gene, CDR3 protein.

TRBV29-1 CSVEDHGVRGEQFF
TRBV6-6 CASSPWLGQEGETQYF
TRBV27 CASKGGGVSYTQYF
TRBV4-1 CASSPYSQGGETQYF
TRBV7-8 CASSPAYEQYF
TRBV7-3 CASSPPGTTDTQYF
TRBV5-1 CASSLGRGGELFF
TRBV29-1 CSVVGRDAQITKGIYRGGELFF
TRBV7-2 CASSLLAGVSYNEQFF
TRBV19 CASSTGLNTEAFF
TRBV28 CASSLEGPPLYEQYF
TRBV30 CAWSVRDRVNNEQFF
TRBV25-1 CASSAGDRGLWETQYF
TRBV6-5 CASSPRQGAVTEAFF
TRBV30 CAWSRLGFSYNEQFF
TRBV18 CASSSRGAVMNTEAFF
TRBV10-3 CAISESREGANGYTF
TRBV7-8 CASSLPGRADEQFF
TRBV7-8 CASSLTGGSYEQYF
TRBV28 CASRKKGNYGYTF
TRBV12-5 CASAQPWVGLDGYTF
TRBV29-1 CSVAGQMNTEAFF
TRBV18 CASSPLAGGPHEQFF
TRBV28 CASSYFISLDRARRESNQPQHF
TRBV11-3 CASSLGEGLASSNEQFF
TRBV7-2 CASIRTSGKYEQFF
TRBV29-1 CSVRPEEQGNNYGYTF
TRBV13 CASSMTGTPPYEQYF
TRBV28 CASSLNTGELFF